Below, 25 T cell receptor beta chains from the same sample are listed, as sequenced in a study of PD-L1 blockade in urothelial cancer. Generated by immunoSEQ multiplex PCR, the TCRdb table keeps only in-frame clones and is missing some. The sample has about 43,000 clones; 80% are singletons. Time point meaning: pretreatment peripheral blood. The specimen was PBMCs, collected around atezolizumab (anti-PD-L1) treatment. These receptors originate from a man between 60 and 75 years old with urothelial cancer.

The chain links TRBV6-6 to TRBJ2-1; 8 nucleotides line up with TRBD1. J was trimmed by 9 bases and V by 6 bases; bases with no gene match: 10. This CDR3 spans 14 amino acids. Germline lookup yields CDR1 MNHNY and CDR2 SVGAGI (reference sequence). CDR3 loop: CASSPGQASPEQFF. CDR3 DNA sequence: TGTGCCAGCAGCCCGGGACAGGCTAGTCCTGAGCAGTTCTTC.

The sample holds a few counts of this clone. The chain joins TRBV6-5 to TRBJ2-1, with D perhaps TRBD2 (6 bases). The V gene's germline CDR1 is MNHEY and CDR2 SVGAGI. V lost 2 bases, J lost 7 bases, and 9 bases lay in between. This CDR3 is 13 amino acids long. CDR3 nucleotides: TGTGCCAGCAGTTACACTAGCATGAATGAGCAGTTCTTC. Translated, it gives CASSYTSMNEQFF.

The chain employs TRBV7-9 and TRBJ2-1; 10 nucleotides line up with TRBD2. V was clipped by 6 bases and J by 9 bases; unmatched bases: 14. Germline CDR1 SEHNR, CDR2 FQNEAQ (reference sequence). This CDR3 spans 16 amino acids. The CDR3 loop is CASRSNPGLANREQFF. The CDR3 coding sequence is TGTGCCAGCAGGTCCAACCCGGGACTAGCGAATCGTGAGCAGTTCTTC.

The chain joins TRBV19 to TRBJ1-4; D remains unclear. The CDR3 length is 12 residues. Germline V gene sequence: CDR1 LNHDA, CDR2 SQIVND (reference sequence). The V gene lost 8 bases and the J gene lost 4 bases, with 8 bases spanning the gap. The CDR3 reads CASWSSNEKLFF. CDR3 nucleotides: TGTGCCAGTTGGTCGAGTAATGAAAAACTGTTTTTT.

In this sample, this clone turned up a few times. The rearrangement uses TRBV6-1 and TRBJ1-2; D gene ambiguous. The CDR3 length is 15 residues. Germline V gene data show CDR1 as MNHNS and CDR2 as SASEGT. Trimming left V 5 bases short and J 4 bases short, with 17 bases between. The CDR3 DNA reads TGTGCCAGCAGTTTGAACCCATACAGCACCTATGGCTACACCTTC. It translates to CASSLNPYSTYGYTF.

This clone was picked up one time. V and J are TRBV19 and TRBJ2-2, with 7 bases fitting TRBD1. J was trimmed by 7 bases and V by 1 base; bases with no gene match: 12. This CDR3 spans 17 amino acids. Germline V CDR1 and CDR2: LNHDA, SQIVND (reference sequence). In DNA form, the CDR3 reads TGTGCCAGTAGTATAGCTAGGGGGCTTGCGTCTGGCGGGGAGCTGTTTTTT. Translation: CASSIARGLASGGELFF. Looking up the rest from reference TRBV19 and TRBJ2-2 gives the full variable domain: DGGITQSPKYLFRKEGQNVTLSCEQNLNHDAMYWYRQDPGQGLRLIYYSQIVNDFQKGDIAEGYSVSREKKESFPLTVTSAQKNPTAFYLCASSIARGLASGGELFFGEGSRLTVL.

The rearrangement joins TRBV5-5 to TRBJ2-5; tentatively, D is TRBD2 (5 bases). V gave up 6 bases and J gave up 6 bases, with 18 bases separating them. The CDR3 totals 14 residues. CDR1 SGHKS and CDR2 YYEKEE come from the germline V gene (reference sequence). The CDR3 sequence: CASILTNREKTQYF. Here the CDR3 DNA reads TGTGCCAGCATCCTGACAAATAGGGAGAAGACCCAGTACTTC.

This clone was detected only a few times. The chain uses TRBV28 and TRBJ1-1; 9 nucleotides align to TRBD1. Trimming took 8 bases from V and 5 from J; bases not matched to a gene: 3. CDR1 is MDHEN, CDR2 SYDVKM, per germline. The CDR3 contains 12 residues. The CDR3 DNA reads TGTGCCAGCGGACAGGGGTCGACTGAAGCTTTCTTT. Translation gives CASGQGSTEAFF. The full variable domain, its missing parts supplied by reference TRBV28 and TRBJ1-1, is DVKVTQSSRYLVKRTGEKVFLECVQDMDHENMFWYRQDPGLGLRLIYFSYDVKMKEKGDIPEGYSVSREKKERFSLILESASTNQTSMYLCASGQGSTEAFFGQGTRLTVV.

About this clone: Other DNA sequences of this sample code for an identical CDR3. This chain connects TRBV19 to TRBJ1-1, with 7 nucleotides matching TRBD1. Germline assignment: CDR1 LNHDA and CDR2 SQIVND (reference sequence). There are 15 residues in the CDR3. Unmatched junction bases numbered 8, after V lost 6 bases and J lost 1 base. In DNA form, the CDR3 reads TGTGCCAGTAGATACTGGGGGACAGCGAACACTGAAGCTTTCTTT. Encoded protein: CASRYWGTANTEAFF.

The chain has TRBV28 and TRBJ1-2; 8 bases fit TRBD1. Germline trimming cut 3 bases from V and 4 bases from J; bases unmatched to any gene: 7. The germline V gene encodes CDR1 MDHEN and CDR2 SYDVKM. The CDR3 runs to 15 residues. CDR3 in DNA: TGTGCCAGCAGTTTCCCCGGACAGGGTTTCTATGGCTACACCTTC. Its protein product is CASSFPGQGFYGYTF.

The chain joins TRBV5-1 to TRBJ2-3, with 8 bases lining up with TRBD1. Germline trimming cut 2 bases from V and 0 bases from J; bases unmatched to any gene: 8. CDR1 and CDR2 from the germline V gene are SGHRS and YFSETQ. The CDR3 consists of 17 residues. The CDR3 coding sequence is TGCGCCAGCAGCTTACCAGGGGGCGTCTTAAGCACAGATACGCAGTATTTT. Its translation: CASSLPGGVLSTDTQYF.

The genes are TRBV6-5 and TRBJ1-1; maybe TRBD1 (5 bases). Germline V gives CDR1 MNHEY, CDR2 SVGAGI. The CDR3 length is 14 residues. V lost 4 bases and J lost 4, with 13 bases in between. DNA for the CDR3: TGTGCCAGCAGTTTCATGGGACTCTCCACTGAAGCTTTCTTT. Its protein is CASSFMGLSTEAFF.

This clone occurred a few times. The rearrangement joins TRBV7-2 to TRBJ2-3; 9 nucleotides match TRBD2. The CDR3 covers 16 residues. V was clipped by 5 bases and J by 4 bases; unmatched bases: 10. The germline gives CDR1 SGHTA, CDR2 FQGNSA. CDR3 residues: CASSPLAGVAADTQYF. The DNA for the CDR3 is TGTGCCAGCAGCCCTTTAGCGGGAGTGGCGGCAGATACGCAGTATTTT.

V and J are TRBV9 and TRBJ2-3, with a weak D call TRBD2 (5 bases). Trimming shortened V by 4 bases and J by 2 bases, and 17 bases separated the two germline ends. This CDR3 is built from 16 residues. From germline, CDR1 is SGDLS and CDR2 YYNGEE. CDR3: CASSSRRGGTTDTQYF. The CDR3 coding sequence is TGTGCCAGCAGCTCCCGACGTGGAGGCACCACAGATACGCAGTATTTT.

The V call is TRBV5-1, the J call TRBJ1-5; unclear D gene. The CDR3 has 11 residues. The V and J ends lost 4 bases and 5 bases respectively, with 4 bases between them. Germline loops: CDR1 SGHRS, CDR2 YFSETQ. CDR3 nucleotide sequence: TGCGCCAGCAGCCCTTATCAGCCCCAGCATTTT. It is translated as CASSPYQPQHF.

This clone was counted between two and nine times. The chain is built from TRBV28 and TRBJ1-5; 8 bases match TRBD1. The CDR3 has 14 amino acids. Losses at the gene ends were 5 bases for V and 1 base for J; bases not matched to a gene: 1. CDR1 MDHEN and CDR2 SYDVKM come from the germline V gene. The CDR3 protein is CASSRDRSNQPQHF. CDR3 bases: TGTGCCAGCAGTAGGGACAGGAGCAATCAGCCCCAGCATTTT.

The chain employs TRBV14 and TRBJ1-2, with 8 nucleotides matching TRBD1. Germline assignment: CDR1 SGHDN and CDR2 FVKESK. Trimming cost V 4 bases and J 8 bases; bases outside gene matches: 9. The CDR3 extends over 14 amino acids. CDR3 coding DNA: TGTGCCAGCAGCCCACGGACAGGGCGGGAGGGCTACACCTTC. It translates to CASSPRTGREGYTF.

This rearrangement joins TRBV18 to TRBJ1-3; TRBD1 matches 9 bases. The germline CDR1 and CDR2 sequences are KGHSH and LQKENI. The CDR3 runs to 16 residues. V shed 3 bases and J 3 bases; nucleotides not matched to a gene: 6. As DNA, the CDR3 is TGTGCCAGCTCACCGAGGGACAGGGACTTTGGAAACACCATATATTTT. Encoded protein: CASSPRDRDFGNTIYF.

The V call is TRBV28, the J call TRBJ2-7; D is ambiguous. V was pared by 7 bases and J by 0 bases, with 10 bases between. The CDR3 covers 13 residues. CDR1 is MDHEN and CDR2 is SYDVKM in the germline V gene. In DNA, the CDR3 is TGTGCCAGCAATATGTCTCCCTCCTACGAGCAGTACTTC. This sequence encodes CASNMSPSYEQYF. Together with reference TRBV28 and TRBJ2-7, the CDR3 gives the full variable domain: DVKVTQSSRYLVKRTGEKVFLECVQDMDHENMFWYRQDPGLGLRLIYFSYDVKMKEKGDIPEGYSVSREKKERFSLILESASTNQTSMYLCASNMSPSYEQYFGPGTRLTVT.

This clone appeared a single time. The chain joins TRBV5-3 to TRBJ2-1; TRBD1 might be the D (7 bases). TRBV5-3 is annotated as an ORF whose role is uncertain. There are 16 residues in the CDR3. Trimming removed 4 bases at V and 0 bases at J, with 14 bases between. The CDR3 is CARSRRRGHSYNEQFF. The DNA for the CDR3 is TGTGCCAGAAGCCGCCGGAGGGGGCACTCCTACAATGAGCAGTTCTTC.

This chain links TRBV6-1 with TRBJ1-5; possibly TRBD1 for D (5 bases). Trimming removed 3 bases at V and 2 bases at J, with 11 bases between. The CDR3 length is 15 residues. CDR1 is MNHNS, CDR2 SASEGT, per germline. For the CDR3, the DNA is TGTGCCAGCAGTGAGGGGACTCTCGGCAATCAGCCCCAGCATTTT. Translated: CASSEGTLGNQPQHF.

The chain recombines TRBV5-5 with TRBJ2-3; TRBD2 agrees at 10 bases. Germline trimming cut 5 bases from V and 1 base from J; bases unmatched to any gene: 7. The CDR3 covers 16 residues. CDR1 and CDR2 (germline): SGHKS, YYEKEE (reference sequence). CDR3 sequence reads: CASRHSGGWGTDTQYF. In nucleotides, the CDR3 is TGTGCCAGCAGACATAGCGGGGGGTGGGGCACAGATACGCAGTATTTT. Full variable domain (outside the CDR3, taken from reference TRBV5-5 and TRBJ2-3): DAGVTQSPTHLIKTRGQQVTLRCSPISGHKSVSWYQQVLGQGPQFIFQYYEKEERGRGNFPDRFSARQFPNYSSELNVNALLLGDSALYLCASRHSGGWGTDTQYFGPGTRLTVL.

The chain uses TRBV6-6 and TRBJ2-3; D is ambiguous. The germline V gene encodes CDR1 MNHNY and CDR2 SVGAGI (reference sequence). The CDR3 sequence is 15 residues long. Trimming cost V 7 bases and J 4 bases, with 18 bases left between them. Here the CDR3 reads CASTSHPHLADTQYF. In DNA form, the CDR3 reads TGTGCCAGCACTTCCCACCCACACCTCGCAGATACGCAGTATTTT.

This chain connects TRBV5-1 to TRBJ1-3, with 10 bases lining up with TRBD1. CDR1 is SGHRS and CDR2 is YFSETQ in the germline V gene. The CDR3 is made up of 15 amino acids. Trimming took 4 bases from V and 4 from J; bases not matched to a gene: 5. The CDR3 reads CASSETGGVGNTIYF. In DNA form, the CDR3 reads TGCGCCAGCAGCGAGACAGGGGGCGTCGGAAACACCATATATTTT.

This CDR3 is CATRQGAADTQYF. The DNA of the CDR3 is TGTGCCACTAGACAGGGTGCGGCAGATACGCAGTATTTT. This chain links TRBV19 with TRBJ2-3, with TRBD1 matching 7 bases. Germline loops: CDR1 LNHDA, CDR2 SQIVND (reference sequence). This CDR3 spans 13 amino acids. V was clipped by 10 bases and J by 4 bases; unmatched bases: 8. Looking up the rest from reference TRBV19 and TRBJ2-3 gives the full variable domain: DGGITQSPKYLFRKEGQNVTLSCEQNLNHDAMYWYRQDPGQGLRLIYYSQIVNDFQKGDIAEGYSVSREKKESFPLTVTSAQKNPTAFYLCATRQGAADTQYFGPGTRLTVL.